These 15 T cell receptor beta chains were sequenced from one sample in a study of graft-versus-host responses after intestinal transplantation. These receptors are not linked to any known antigen. Sequencing used immunoSEQ multiplex PCR; TCRdb keeps in-frame clones, though not all of them. The top ten hold less than 8.5% of the sample, which has tens of thousands of clones, around 93% seen once. Specimen: unstimulated CD8+ T cells sorted from spleen or lymph node cells, collected before transplant. The receptor set was obtained from a human donor who was the organ donor for an intestinal transplant.

The rearrangement links TRBV25-1 to TRBJ1-1; D not certain. Trimming shortened V by 3 bases and J by 1 base, and 12 bases separated the two germline ends. Germline lookup yields CDR1 MGHDK and CDR2 SYGVNS. The CDR3 runs to 15 residues. CDR3 nucleotide sequence: TGTGCCAGCAGTGACCCTCTAATTGGGAACACTGAAGCTTTCTTT. Its protein product is CASSDPLIGNTEAFF.

The V and J genes are TRBV7-9 and TRBJ2-7; either TRBD1 or TRBD2 may fit D (5 bases each). CDR3 length: 13 amino acids. Germline V gene data show CDR1 as SEHNR and CDR2 as FQNEAQ (reference sequence). Trimming shortened V by 5 bases and J by 4 bases, and 12 bases separated the two germline ends. The CDR3, as DNA: TGTGCCAGCAGCCCAGAGTGGGGGTACGAGCAGTACTTC. This encodes CASSPEWGYEQYF.

V usage is TRBV4-1 and J usage is TRBJ1-5; D remains unclear. Germline CDR1 reads MGHRA; CDR2 reads YSYEKL. The length of the CDR3 is 15 residues. Between the trimmed V and J ends, which lost 0 bases and 4 bases, there was a span of 10 bases. CDR3 sequence: CASSQDLTPNQPQHF. CDR3 nucleotides: TGCGCCAGCAGCCAAGATTTGACACCTAATCAGCCCCAGCATTTT.

This clone has more than one count but fewer than ten. The rearrangement links TRBV9 to TRBJ2-7; D might be TRBD2 (7 bases). Trimming removed 7 bases from V and 1 base from J, with 15 bases in between. This CDR3 is built from 14 residues. Looked up from germline, CDR1 is SGDLS and CDR2 is YYNGEE. CDR3 nucleotides: TGTGCCAGCGCCGGGGGGCGGGGGTCCTACGAGCAGTACTTC. It specifies CASAGGRGSYEQYF.

The rearrangement links TRBV21-1 to TRBJ2-7; the table's D call, TRBD2, has no DNA check behind it. TRBV21-1 is classified as a pseudogene. The CDR3 runs 14 residues. The CDR3 spells CASSKGVSSYEQYF. CDR3 bases: TGTGCCAGCAGCAAAGGGGTTAGCAGCTACGAGCAGTACTTC.

The chain joins TRBV2 to TRBJ2-2; no definite D call. Trimming cost V 3 bases and J 10 bases, with 9 bases left between them. The germline V gene encodes CDR1 SNHLY and CDR2 FYNNEI. This CDR3 has 12 residues. CDR3 bases: TGTGCCAGCAGTGAGGGGTTAGTGGAGCTGTTTTTT. The encoded protein is CASSEGLVELFF.

The genes are TRBV7-7 and TRBJ2-3; the D gene is possibly TRBD2 (7 bases). Germline V CDR1 and CDR2: SSHAT, FNYEAQ (reference sequence). The CDR3 length is 15 residues. Deletions cut 4 bases from V and 4 bases from J, with 15 bases between. CDR3 DNA sequence: TGTGCCAGCAGCTGGGAGGGGGGGCCCTCAGATACGCAGTATTTT. As protein: CASSWEGGPSDTQYF.

J is TRBJ2-2 and V is TRBV4-1; possible D gene TRBD1, 5 bases. CDR3 length equals 15 residues. From germline, CDR1 is MGHRA and CDR2 YSYEKL. Trimming stripped 0 bases from V and 3 bases from J, with 8 bases between. The CDR3 DNA reads as TGCGCCAGCAGCCAAGAGTCAGGGTACACCGGGGAGCTGTTTTTT. It yields the protein CASSQESGYTGELFF.

The chain uses TRBV6-1 and TRBJ2-7, with D perhaps TRBD1 (5 bases). The CDR3 runs 15 residues. V was clipped by 6 bases and J by 3 bases, with 18 bases between them. Germline V CDR1 and CDR2: MNHNS, SASEGT. The CDR3 coding sequence is TGTGCCAGCAGGCTCAGGGCTTTGGGGTTCTACGAGCAGTACTTC. It translates to CASRLRALGFYEQYF.

This clone turned up a few times. This chain links TRBV10-2 with TRBJ1-6; 7 positions agree with TRBD1. Germline trimming cut 3 bases from V and 7 bases from J; bases unmatched to any gene: 9. CDR3 length: 16 residues. Germline V lookup: CDR1 WSHSY, CDR2 SAAADI. The CDR3 nucleotides read TGCGCCAGCAGTGAAAAACAGGGGATAGTGAATTCACCCCTCCACTTT. The encoded protein is CASSEKQGIVNSPLHF.

The V gene is TRBV4-1, the J gene TRBJ2-3; D possibly uses TRBD1 or TRBD2 (7 bases each). The germline V gene encodes CDR1 MGHRA and CDR2 YSYEKL. The germline V and J ends were trimmed by 4 bases and 2 bases, with 19 bases remaining between them. The CDR3 sequence is 17 residues long. The CDR3 sequence is CASSLIGEGAITDTQYF. Written as DNA, the CDR3 is TGCGCCAGCAGCCTCATCGGGGAGGGGGCGATCACAGATACGCAGTATTTT.

The chain recombines TRBV18 with TRBJ2-1, with D possibly TRBD1 on 6 matching bases. Trimming stripped 0 bases from V and 7 bases from J, with 10 bases between. This CDR3 has 14 residues. Germline CDR1 and CDR2: KGHSH and LQKENI. In DNA, the CDR3 is TGTGCCAGCTCACCACCAGAGGGGGTAAATGAGCAGTTCTTC. Protein sequence: CASSPPEGVNEQFF.

This rearrangement joins TRBV6-5 to TRBJ2-7, with D perhaps TRBD1 (5 bases). V was cut by 5 bases and J by 5 bases, with 13 bases left in between. The CDR3 is 13 amino acids. Germline loops: CDR1 MNHEY, CDR2 SVGAGI. The CDR3 here is CASSEAGIHEQYF. CDR3 coding DNA: TGTGCCAGCAGTGAAGCAGGGATCCACGAGCAGTACTTC.

The rearrangement joins TRBV2 to TRBJ2-1; D unclear. Germline CDR1 SNHLY, CDR2 FYNNEI. This CDR3 comprises 11 residues. V lost 8 bases and J 6 bases, leaving 8 bases between the germline ends. CDR3 loop: CASLLSNEQFF. In DNA, the CDR3 is TGTGCCAGCCTCCTGAGCAATGAGCAGTTCTTC.

V usage is TRBV14 and J usage is TRBJ1-3; D is unresolved. Trimming took off 3 bases at V and 3 bases at J, with 6 bases between the two ends. This CDR3 spans 13 amino acids. The germline CDR1 and CDR2 sequences are SGHDN and FVKESK. CDR3 amino acids: CASSQGFGNTIYF. The CDR3, as DNA: TGTGCCAGCAGCCAGGGATTTGGAAACACCATATATTTT.